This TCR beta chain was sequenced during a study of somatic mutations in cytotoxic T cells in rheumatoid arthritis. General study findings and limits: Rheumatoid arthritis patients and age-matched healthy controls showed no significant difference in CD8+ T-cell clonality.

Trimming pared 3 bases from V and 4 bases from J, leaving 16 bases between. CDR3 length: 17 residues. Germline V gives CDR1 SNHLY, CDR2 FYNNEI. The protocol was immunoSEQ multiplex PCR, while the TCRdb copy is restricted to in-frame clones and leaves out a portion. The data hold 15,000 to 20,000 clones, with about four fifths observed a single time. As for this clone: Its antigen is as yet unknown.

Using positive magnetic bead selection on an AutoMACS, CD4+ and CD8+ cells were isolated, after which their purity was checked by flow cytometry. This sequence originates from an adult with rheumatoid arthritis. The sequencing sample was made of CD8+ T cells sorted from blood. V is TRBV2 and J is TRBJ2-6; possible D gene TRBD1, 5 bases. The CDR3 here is CASSEGQGWSGANVLTF. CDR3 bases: TGTGCCAGCAGTGAGGGGCAGGGTTGGTCCGGGGCCAACGTCCTGACTTTC.